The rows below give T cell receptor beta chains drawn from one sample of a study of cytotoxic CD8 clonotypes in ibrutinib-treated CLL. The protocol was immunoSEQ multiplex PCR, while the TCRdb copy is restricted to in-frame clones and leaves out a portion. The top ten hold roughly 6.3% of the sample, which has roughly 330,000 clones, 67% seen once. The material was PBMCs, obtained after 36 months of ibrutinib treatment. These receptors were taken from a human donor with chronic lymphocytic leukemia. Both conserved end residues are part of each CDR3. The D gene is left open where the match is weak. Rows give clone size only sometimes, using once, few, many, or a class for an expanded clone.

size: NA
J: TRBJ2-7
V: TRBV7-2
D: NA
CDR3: CASSSGVYEQYF
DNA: TGTGCCAGCAGCTCGGGGGTCTACGAGCAGTACTTC

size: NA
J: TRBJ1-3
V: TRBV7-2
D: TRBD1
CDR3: CASSLKDYRGTGNTIYF
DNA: TGTGCCAGCAGCTTAAAAGATTACAGGGGAACTGGAAACACCATATATTTT

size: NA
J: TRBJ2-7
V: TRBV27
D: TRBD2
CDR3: CASSLGGSGSYEQYF
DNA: TGTGCCAGCAGTTTAGGCGGGAGTGGCTCCTACGAGCAGTACTTC

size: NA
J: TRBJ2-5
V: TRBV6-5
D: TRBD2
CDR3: CASSNSLAGGRKTQYF
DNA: TGTGCCAGCAGTAACTCGTTAGCGGGAGGGCGTAAGACCCAGTACTTC

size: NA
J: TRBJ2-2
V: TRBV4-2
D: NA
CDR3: CASSGLDFRTGELFF
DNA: TGTGCCAGCAGCGGATTAGACTTCCGGACCGGGGAGCTGTTTTTT

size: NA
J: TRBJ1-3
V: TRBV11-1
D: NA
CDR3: CASSLRTLVGGNTIYF
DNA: TGTGCCAGCAGCTTACGGACCCTGGTAGGCGGAAACACCATATATTTT

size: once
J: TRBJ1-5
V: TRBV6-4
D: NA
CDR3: CASSVGWDQPQHF
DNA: TGTGCCAGCAGTGTGGGATGGGATCAGCCCCAGCATTTT

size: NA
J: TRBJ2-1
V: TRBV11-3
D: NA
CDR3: CASSPTTLSYNEQFF
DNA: TGTGCCAGCAGCCCCACGACACTCTCCTACAATGAGCAGTTCTTC

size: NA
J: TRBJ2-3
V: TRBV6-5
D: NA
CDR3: CASSYSGSLSTDTQYF
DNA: TGTGCCAGCAGTTACTCGGGTAGCCTCAGCACAGATACGCAGTATTTT

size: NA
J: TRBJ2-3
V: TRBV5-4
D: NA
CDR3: CASSPNRQVRTDTQYF
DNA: TGTGCCAGCAGCCCTAATAGACAGGTGCGCACAGATACGCAGTATTTT

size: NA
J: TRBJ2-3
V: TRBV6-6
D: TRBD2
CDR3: CASRDGLAGATDTQYF
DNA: TGTGCCAGCAGAGATGGACTAGCGGGGGCCACAGATACGCAGTATTTT

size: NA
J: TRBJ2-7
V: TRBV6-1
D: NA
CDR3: CASSQGLYEQYF
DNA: TGTGCCAGCAGTCAGGGACTCTACGAGCAGTACTTC

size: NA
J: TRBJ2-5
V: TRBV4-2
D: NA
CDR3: CASSQAVPETQYF
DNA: TGTGCCAGCAGCCAAGCAGTGCCAGAGACCCAGTACTTC

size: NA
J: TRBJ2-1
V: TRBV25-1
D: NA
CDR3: CASSEHGGSYNEQFF
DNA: TGTGCCAGCAGTGAACACGGGGGCTCCTACAATGAGCAGTTCTTC

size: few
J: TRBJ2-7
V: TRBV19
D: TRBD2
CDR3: CASSPGLAGYEQYF
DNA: TGTGCCAGTAGTCCCGGACTAGCTGGGTACGAGCAGTACTTC

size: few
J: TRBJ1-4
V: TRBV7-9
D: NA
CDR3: CASSPGGWDEKLFF
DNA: TGTGCCAGCAGTCCCGGGGGATGGGATGAAAAACTGTTTTTT

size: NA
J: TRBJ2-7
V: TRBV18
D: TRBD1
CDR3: CASSPRQGAHEQYF
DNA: TGTGCCAGCTCACCACGGCAGGGGGCCCACGAGCAGTACTTC

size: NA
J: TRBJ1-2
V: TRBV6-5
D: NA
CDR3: CASSYSAPFPYGYTF
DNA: TGTGCCAGCAGTTACTCGGCCCCATTTCCCTATGGCTACACCTTC

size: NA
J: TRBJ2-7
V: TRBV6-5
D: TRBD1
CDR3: CASSYRGQGRGEQYF
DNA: TGTGCCAGCAGTTACAGGGGACAGGGAAGGGGGGAGCAGTACTTC